The clone carrying this T cell receptor beta chain has a handful of counts. These data come from a study of blood T cell repertoires in COVID-19. There are 15 residues in the CDR3. CDR1 LNHDA and CDR2 SQIVND come from the germline V gene (reference sequence). V lost 4 bases and J lost 7, with 17 bases in between. As processed by the authors: Cell counts per sample came from amplifying reference gene primers. Here immunoSEQ multiplex PCR was the method, and the copy in TCRdb shows in-frame clones only, minus some. From that table come the V and J calls and clone size; the DNA was used to work out D and trimming. The sample lists over 200,000 clones; 88% were seen once.

The sequence was collected from an older woman with acute or convalescent COVID-19. The material sequenced was peripheral blood. This sequence joins TRBV19 and TRBJ1-5; no clear D. The CDR3 DNA follows: TGTGCCAGTAGTAGCGGACGGGCAGGAGGGCAGCCCCAGCATTTT. Translated, it gives CASSSGRAGGQPQHF.